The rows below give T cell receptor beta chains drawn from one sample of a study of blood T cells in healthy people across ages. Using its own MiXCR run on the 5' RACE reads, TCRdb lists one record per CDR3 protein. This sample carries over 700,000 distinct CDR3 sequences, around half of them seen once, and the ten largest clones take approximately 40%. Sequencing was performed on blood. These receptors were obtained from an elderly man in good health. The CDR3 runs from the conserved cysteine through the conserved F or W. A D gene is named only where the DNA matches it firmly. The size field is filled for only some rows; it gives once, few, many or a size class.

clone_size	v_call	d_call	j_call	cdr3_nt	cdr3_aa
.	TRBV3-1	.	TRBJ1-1	TGTGCCAGCAGCCAACTGGGGCGCATCACTGAAGCTTTCTTT	CASSQLGRITEAFF
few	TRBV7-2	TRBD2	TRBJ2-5	TGTGCCAGCAGCTTATTGTCAGCGGGAGGATCTCGGGAGCAGTACTTC	CASSLLSAGGSREQYF
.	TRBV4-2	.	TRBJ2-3	TGTGCCAGCAGCCAAGCCCCGGGCAGATCCACAGATACGCAGTATTTT	CASSQAPGRSTDTQYF
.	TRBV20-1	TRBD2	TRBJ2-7	TGCAGTGCTAGAGATCGGCGGGAGGGCCCCTACGAGCAGTACTTC	CSARDRREGPYEQYF
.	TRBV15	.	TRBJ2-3	TGTGCCACCAGCAGAGAGATAGGCGGCACAGATACGCAGTATTTT	CATSREIGGTDTQYF
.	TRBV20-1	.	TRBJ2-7	TGCAGTGCTAGAGATGGAAGGGGGGTTCCCTACGAGCAGTACTTC	CSARDGRGVPYEQYF
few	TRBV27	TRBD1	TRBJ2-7	TGTGCCAGCAGTTTCCGAACCACAGGGGGCCACGAGCAGTACTTC	CASSFRTTGGHEQYF
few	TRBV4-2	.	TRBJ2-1	TGTGCCAGCAGCCACGGGTACAATGAGCAGTTCTTC	CASSHGYNEQFF
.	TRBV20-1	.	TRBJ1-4	TGCAGTGCTACCGGGGGCGCGGTTAATGAAAGACTGTTTTTT	CSATGGAVNERLFF
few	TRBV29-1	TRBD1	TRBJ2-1	TGCAGCGTTGGCCGTCCCCAGGGGGAGATCGGGCCCTCCTACAATGAGCAGTTCTTC	CSVGRPQGEIGPSYNEQFF
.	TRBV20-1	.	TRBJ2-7	TGCAGTGCCACTCCACTAGTAGGTTCCTACGAGCAGTACTTC	CSATPLVGSYEQYF